The 20 T cell receptor beta chains below were found in one sample sequenced in a study of T cell responses to AZD1222 COVID-19 vaccine. Only in-frame clones appear in the TCRdb table, and some are missing; sequencing was by immunoSEQ multiplex PCR. In the table there are fewer than 150,000 clones, roughly 90% of which are singletons. The sequences come from peripheral blood, collected 28 days after the second AZD1222 dose. The receptors here all came from an adult who received the AZD1222 COVID-19 vaccine.

The chain links TRBV3-1 (or the pseudogene TRBV3-2) to TRBJ2-7; 12 bases line up with TRBD2. This CDR3 spans 15 amino acids. CDR1 is LGHDT and CDR2 is YNNKEL in the germline V gene (reference sequence). The V segment lost 4 bases and the J segment 2 bases; nucleotides outside the gene matches: 3. CDR3 in DNA: TGTGCCAGCAGCCCTGGACTAGCGGGAACCTACGAGCAGTACTTC. Encoded protein: CASSPGLAGTYEQYF.

The chain couples TRBV28 to TRBJ1-1; the D gene is possibly TRBD1 (6 bases). The CDR3 covers 14 residues. Trimming removed 4 bases at V and 1 base at J, with 10 bases between. Germline assignment: CDR1 MDHEN and CDR2 SYDVKM. CDR3 sequence: CASSSRGGNTEAFF. DNA for the CDR3: TGTGCCAGCAGTTCCAGGGGCGGGAACACTGAAGCTTTCTTT.

This clone was seen only once. This chain connects TRBV7-9 to TRBJ2-3; 10 nucleotides line up with TRBD2. The CDR3 runs 16 residues. Per the germline V gene, CDR1 is SEHNR and CDR2 is FQNEAQ (reference sequence). With V trimmed by 5 bases and J by 6 bases, 11 bases remained unmatched. The CDR3 coding sequence is TGTGCCAGCAGCCCAGCAACTAGCGGGGTCCGGGATACGCAGTATTTT. This encodes CASSPATSGVRDTQYF.

This chain joins TRBV5-4 and TRBJ1-1; D gene ambiguous. CDR3 size: 14 residues. CDR1 and CDR2 from the germline V gene are SGHNT and YYREEE (reference sequence). The ends were cut back, 3 bases at V and 3 bases at J, with 12 bases in the middle. CDR3 bases: TGTGCCAGCAGCTACCCCCAAAGGGACACTGAAGCTTTCTTT. This sequence encodes CASSYPQRDTEAFF.

The genes are TRBV30 and TRBJ1-1; 8 positions match TRBD1. Germline CDR1 reads GTSNPN; CDR2 reads SVGIG (reference sequence). This CDR3 has 15 residues. The trim removed 4 bases at V and 4 bases at J, leaving 11 bases unmatched. DNA of the CDR3: TGTGCCTGGACGGCTGGCTTAACAGGGGGCACTGAAGCTTTCTTT. Protein sequence: CAWTAGLTGGTEAFF.

The chain combines TRBV29-1 with TRBJ1-3; 8 bases fit TRBD1. Germline-derived CDR1 and CDR2 are SQVTM and ANQGSEA. V dropped 8 bases and J dropped 0; count of bases not matched to a gene: 6. The CDR3 loop spans 14 amino acids. As DNA, the CDR3 is TGCAGCATTATGGACAGGGACTCTGGAAACACCATATATTTT. This translates into CSIMDRDSGNTIYF.

This clone appeared a single time. The chain employs TRBV5-1 and TRBJ2-6; possibly TRBD1 for D (6 bases). The germline CDR1 and CDR2 sequences are SGHRS and YFSETQ. Trimming removed 1 base from V and 4 bases from J, with 24 bases in between. This CDR3 has 20 amino acids. The CDR3, as DNA: TGCGCCAGCAGCTTGAACACCCTCCCTACAGGGCTCGCGGGGGCCAACGTCCTGACTTTC. Protein sequence: CASSLNTLPTGLAGANVLTF.

The CDR3 region has the DNA TGTGCCAGCAGTTCCGGGACAGGGGGAGTTGGCTACACCTTC. Residues: CASSSGTGGVGYTF. The J gene is TRBJ1-2, the V gene TRBV6-2 or TRBV6-3; 11 bases match TRBD1. V gave up 4 bases and J gave up 7 bases; unmatched junction bases: 5. This CDR3 is built from 14 residues. The germline V gene has CDR1 MNHEY and CDR2 SVGEGT.

The chain combines TRBV29-1 with TRBJ2-3; 11 nucleotides agree with TRBD2. The CDR3 loop spans 14 amino acids. Germline V gives CDR1 SQVTM, CDR2 ANQGSEA. Losses at the gene ends were 7 bases for V and 2 bases for J; bases not matched to a gene: 5. The CDR3 spells CSGRSGGATDTQYF. CDR3 coding DNA: TGCAGCGGTCGTAGCGGGGGGGCCACAGATACGCAGTATTTT.

The rearrangement links TRBV11-2 to TRBJ2-7; D uncertain. Per the germline V gene, CDR1 is SGHAT and CDR2 is FQNNGV. The CDR3 length is 11 residues. The ends were cut back, 8 bases at V and 7 bases at J, with 12 bases in the middle. The CDR3 nucleotides read TGTGCCAGCGTAGTCTCGACAGAGCAGTACTTC. It specifies CASVVSTEQYF.

This chain links TRBV28 with TRBJ2-7; D possibly corresponds to TRBD1 (6 bases). The CDR3 extends over 15 amino acids. V was shortened by 5 bases and J by 6 bases, with 20 bases between the two germline ends. CDR1 is MDHEN, CDR2 SYDVKM, per germline. CDR3 sequence: CASSTQSGTRREQYF. The CDR3 DNA reads TGTGCCAGCAGTACCCAATCCGGGACACGCCGCGAGCAGTACTTC.

This clone was seen only once. J is TRBJ2-7 and V is TRBV24-1; the match to TRBD2 covers 16 bases. J lost 3 bases, V lost 6 bases, and 10 bases had no gene match. The CDR3 loop spans 18 amino acids. Germline V lookup: CDR1 KGHDR, CDR2 SFDVKD. The CDR3 reads CATSSPGLAGGPDYEQYF. In DNA, the CDR3 is TGTGCCACCAGTTCGCCGGGACTAGCGGGAGGGCCCGACTACGAGCAGTACTTC.

This chain connects TRBV5-8 to TRBJ1-5, with D maybe TRBD1 (5 bases). The V gene lost 4 bases and the J gene lost 0 bases, with 11 bases spanning the gap. The germline CDR1 and CDR2 sequences are SGHTS and YDEGEE. There are 15 residues in the CDR3. The CDR3 region is CASSGGALSNQPQHF. DNA for the CDR3: TGTGCCAGCAGCGGCGGGGCACTTAGCAATCAGCCCCAGCATTTT.

The J gene is TRBJ1-3, the V gene TRBV21-1; the D call of TRBD1 is as the table states it, not checked on the DNA. TRBV21-1 is classified as a pseudogene. The CDR3 extends over 17 amino acids. The CDR3: CASSRLTRTGSGNTIYF. CDR3 nucleotide sequence: TGTGCCAGCAGCAGGCTCACGCGGACAGGCTCTGGAAACACCATATATTTT.

CDR3 protein: CASSLNGGVGNQPQHF. CDR3 sequence (DNA): TGTGCCAGCAGCTTAAACGGGGGGGTTGGCAATCAGCCCCAGCATTTT. The chain couples TRBV7-2 to TRBJ1-5; TRBD1 is a possible D gene (5 bases). Trimming removed 2 bases at V and 2 bases at J, with 13 bases between. The length of the CDR3 is 16 residues. Germline CDR1 SGHTA, CDR2 FQGNSA. The entire variable domain, with the rest obtained from reference TRBV7-2 and TRBJ1-5, is as follows: GAGVSQSPSNKVTEKGKDVELRCDPISGHTALYWYRQSLGQGLEFLIYFQGNSAPDKSGLPSDRFSAERTGGSVSTLTIQRTQQEDSAVYLCASSLNGGVGNQPQHFGDGTRLSIL.

This clone has a single count. The V gene is TRBV2, the J gene TRBJ1-1, with D tentatively TRBD1 (5 bases). V lost 3 bases, J lost 1 base, and 12 bases lay in between. The CDR3 is 15 amino acids. The V gene's germline CDR1 is SNHLY and CDR2 FYNNEI. In nucleotides, the CDR3 is TGTGCCAGCAGTGAGACAGTGGTCCGGAACACTGAAGCTTTCTTT. Residues: CASSETVVRNTEAFF.

The V and J genes are TRBV5-5 and TRBJ2-7, with a possible D match to TRBD1 (6 bases). Germline V lookup: CDR1 SGHKS, CDR2 YYEKEE (reference sequence). V lost 4 bases and J lost 3, with 17 bases in between. This CDR3 comprises 15 residues. The CDR3: CASSPGNIQGYEQYV. CDR3 nucleotides: TGTGCCAGCAGCCCGGGAAACATACAGGGCTACGAGCAGTACGTC.

The sample holds a few counts of this clone. The chain links TRBV10-1 to TRBJ1-5; D remains ambiguous. The CDR3 has 16 amino acids. Trimming took 6 bases from V and 0 from J, leaving 15 bases between them. CDR1 WNHNN and CDR2 SYGVQD come from the germline V gene (reference sequence). CDR3 bases: TGCGCCAGCAGACCGTGCGGACCTAATAGCAATCAGCCCCAGCATTTT. It encodes CASRPCGPNSNQPQHF.

The CDR3 bases are TGTGCCAGCAGGGAATCTTCGGTGGGGACGAGGGGAAACACCATATATTTT. It specifies CASRESSVGTRGNTIYF. V usage is TRBV6-1 and J usage is TRBJ1-3; a possible D gene is TRBD1 (5 bases). CDR1 and CDR2 from the germline V gene are MNHNS and SASEGT. The CDR3 has 17 amino acids. V was trimmed by 6 bases and J by 4 bases, leaving 22 bases between them.

This clone was seen more than once but under ten times. The chain couples TRBV5-4 to TRBJ2-7; 8 bases line up with TRBD1. Per germline, CDR1 SGHNT and CDR2 YYREEE (reference sequence). The CDR3 sequence is 14 residues long. V shed 0 bases, J shed 6 bases, and the junction held 5 bases outside the gene matches. For the CDR3, the DNA is TGTGCCAGCAGCTTGGGACAGGGGCTTTCCGAGCAGTACTTC. Amino acids: CASSLGQGLSEQYF.